The subject of this entry is one T cell receptor (beta chain). Each donor supplied under 3 ml of blood. This record belongs to a study of monozygotic twins with inflammatory bowel disease. Each sample's cDNA came from eight separate reactions. The unique tags termed UMIs, each holding a 6-nucleotide sample barcode, were added by means of template switching. No DNA is given; TCRdb re-called the 5' RACE reads and lists each CDR3 protein once. The table for this sample gives around 450,000 distinct CDR3 sequences. This clonotype originated in a human donor with ulcerative colitis or Crohn's disease, or a healthy co-twin of an affected twin (not recorded which). The sample consisted of blood.

The CDR3 reads CATRTGTANTGELFF. The chain carries TRBV27 and TRBJ2-2; without DNA, the TCRdb call of TRBD1 cannot be checked. Germline V gene sequence: CDR1 MNHEY, CDR2 SMNVEV (reference sequence). The CDR3 is made up of 15 amino acids.